This T cell receptor beta chain is drawn from a study of blood T cell repertoires in COVID-19. On the study more broadly: Acute and convalescent COVID-19 samples came from the United States, Italy and Spain. T cells, B-cell-depleted T cells, or PBMCs supplied cDNA or gDNA.

This table comes from immunoSEQ multiplex PCR, and its TCRdb copy is limited to in-frame clones, with some not included. In the table there are about 400,000 clones, more than 75% of which are singletons. The V gene's germline CDR1 is SEHNR and CDR2 FQNEAQ (reference sequence). The CDR3 covers 15 residues. The V and J ends lost 5 bases and 2 bases, in that order; junction bases with no gene match: 5. The chain employs TRBV7-9 and TRBJ1-5, with 8 bases lining up with TRBD1. Sequencing was carried out using PBMCs or T cells enriched from blood (not recorded which). This clonotype was sampled from a woman between 45 and 60 years old who had recovered from COVID-19. CDR3 region: CASSLDRGGNQPQHF. The CDR3 DNA reads as TGTGCCAGCAGCCTAGACAGGGGTGGCAATCAGCCCCAGCATTTT.